One sample yielded the 6 T cell receptor beta chains listed below, sequenced in a study of cytomegalovirus exposure and HLA in healthy donors. The data were produced by immunoSEQ multiplex PCR, yet TCRdb's version contains in-frame clones alone and is incomplete. The sample has approximately 130,000 clones, about 90% seen once. Sequences were obtained from PBMCs. These receptors were collected from a woman aged 18-30 years in good health and CMV-seronegative.

The chain joins TRBV15 to TRBJ2-6, with 9 bases fitting TRBD1. Germline CDR1 and CDR2: LNHNV and YYDKDF (reference sequence). This CDR3 region has 17 residues. Trimming cost V 5 bases and J 0 bases; bases outside gene matches: 5. The CDR3 coding sequence is TGTGCCACCAGCCGGGACAGGGCCCTCTCTGGGGCCAACGTCCTGACTTTC. Translating it yields CATSRDRALSGANVLTF.

The chain combines TRBV28 with TRBJ2-7; possibly TRBD2 for D (7 bases). This CDR3 region has 15 residues. Germline V gives CDR1 MDHEN, CDR2 SYDVKM. Trimming cost V 7 bases and J 2 bases, with 18 bases left between them. CDR3 in amino acids: CASTPSRGATYEQYF. As DNA, the CDR3 is TGTGCCAGCACCCCCTCCCGGGGGGCCACCTACGAGCAGTACTTC.

The chain combines TRBV18 with TRBJ2-2; no reliable D call. The CDR3 is 13 amino acids. Germline values: CDR1 KGHSH, CDR2 LQKENI. The ends were cut back, 5 bases at V and 1 base at J, with 5 bases in the middle. CDR3 in amino acids: CASSIRNTGELFF. DNA for the CDR3: TGTGCCAGCTCAATTCGGAACACCGGGGAGCTGTTTTTT.

This sequence joins TRBV30 and TRBJ2-7; TRBD2 might be the D (6 bases). Germline values: CDR1 GTSNPN, CDR2 SVGIG (reference sequence). V was cut by 2 bases and J by 3 bases, with 20 bases left in between. The CDR3 runs to 16 residues. The CDR3 reads CAWSRNNLARFYEQYF. The CDR3, as DNA: TGTGCCTGGAGTCGCAACAATCTAGCGAGATTCTACGAGCAGTACTTC.

This chain uses TRBV28 with TRBJ2-7, with D tentatively TRBD1 (7 bases). This CDR3 is 14 amino acids long. Per germline, CDR1 MDHEN and CDR2 SYDVKM. Trimming pared 3 bases from V and 7 bases from J, leaving 16 bases between. The CDR3 reads CASSLKGAGGEQYF. CDR3 DNA sequence: TGTGCCAGCAGTTTGAAGGGGGCAGGGGGGGAGCAGTACTTC.

This chain connects TRBV5-1 to TRBJ2-7, with a possible D match to TRBD1 (6 bases). Germline V gives CDR1 SGHRS, CDR2 YFSETQ. The CDR3 is 14 amino acids. The ends were cut back, 0 bases at V and 5 bases at J, with 12 bases in the middle. For the CDR3, the DNA is TGCGCCAGCAGCTTGGGAACGCAGGGGAACGAGCAGTACTTC. This translates into CASSLGTQGNEQYF.